The present T cell receptor (beta chain) was sequenced within a study of response to subunit inactivated influenza vaccine. Study-wide results and caveats: With each seasonal influenza vaccination, the authors suggested, few new T cells are recruited.

This clonotype was counted ten times or more. Its antigen is unidentified. A single record per CDR3 protein comes from TCRdb applying MiXCR to the RT-PCR reads. Among around 200,000 distinct CDR3 sequences listed, 14% were seen once. CDR1 and CDR2 from the germline V gene are LGHNA and YSLEER. CDR3 length: 16 residues. V gave up 0 bases and J gave up 4 bases; unmatched junction bases: 6. The sequence was collected from a man aged 50 to 60 who received an inactivated influenza vaccine. The sequencing here drew on CD8+ T cells sorted from PBMCs, taken around 5 days after vaccination. This rearrangement joins TRBV4-3 to TRBJ2-7, with 10 nucleotides matching TRBD1. The DNA of the CDR3 is TGCGCCAGCAGCCAAGAGGGGACAGGGGCGTATTACGAGCAGTACTTC. Translation gives CASSQEGTGAYYEQYF.